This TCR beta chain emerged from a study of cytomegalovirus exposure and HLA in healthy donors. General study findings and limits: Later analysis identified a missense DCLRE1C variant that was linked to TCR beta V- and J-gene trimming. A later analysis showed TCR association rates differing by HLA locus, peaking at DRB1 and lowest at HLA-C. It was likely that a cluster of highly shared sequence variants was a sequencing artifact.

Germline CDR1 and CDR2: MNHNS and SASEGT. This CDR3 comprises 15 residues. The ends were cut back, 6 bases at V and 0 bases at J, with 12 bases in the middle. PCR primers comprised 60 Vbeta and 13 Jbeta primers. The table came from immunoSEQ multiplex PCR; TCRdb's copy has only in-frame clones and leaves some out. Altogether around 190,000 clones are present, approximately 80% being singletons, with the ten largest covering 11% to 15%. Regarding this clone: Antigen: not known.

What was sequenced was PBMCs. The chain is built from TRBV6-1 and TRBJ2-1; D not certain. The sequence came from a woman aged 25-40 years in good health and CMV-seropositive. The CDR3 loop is CASRARFSSYNEQFF. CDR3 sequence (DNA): TGTGCCAGCAGGGCGCGGTTCAGCTCCTACAATGAGCAGTTCTTC.